This TCR beta chain emerged from a study of T cell changes during pregnancy in multiple sclerosis. TCRdb's table, derived via immunoSEQ multiplex PCR, lists solely in-frame clones and lacks some. The sample yields tens of thousands of clones, more than 85% seen once. The receptor comes from a female donor with multiple sclerosis, enrolled in a pregnancy study. Here the sequenced sample was peripheral blood, taken before pregnancy.

CDR3 nucleotide sequence: TGTGCCAGCAGCTTGAGAGGGACTAATGAAAAACTGTTTTTT. Residues: CASSLRGTNEKLFF. This sequence joins TRBV5-4 and TRBJ1-4, with D unresolved. The CDR3 contains 14 residues. CDR1 and CDR2 from the germline V gene are SGHNT and YYREEE (reference sequence). The V and J ends lost 1 base and 2 bases respectively, with 6 bases between them.